At least ten counts were recorded for the clone carrying this TCR beta chain. Its antigen is as yet unknown. This specimen comes from a study of tumor-infiltrating lymphocytes in primary liver carcinoma. About the study: Through surgical resection, the patients' primary liver carcinoma was treated. Study-level results: When set against blood, tumors had a significantly higher top-250-clone fraction (p = 0.039). Tumor-adjacent and tumor-blood pairs showed less overlap than tumor region pairs.

Researchers generated TCR beta cDNA from about 530 ng of total RNA, relying on a constant-region primer. Libraries for TCR beta were built through three nested multiplex PCR rounds, which together made up a slightly modified ARM-PCR procedure. The two initial PCR rounds, nine to eleven cycles each, used TRBV1-TRBV30 forward and C-beta reverse primers. TCRdb re-called the multiplex PCR reads through MiXCR, storing one row per CDR3 protein. The data show about 310,000 distinct CDR3 sequences, roughly 60% seen once. Germline DNA was extracted too, while blood RNA derived from unsorted whole blood. Deletions cut 6 bases from V and 1 base from J, with 6 bases between. Germline CDR1 reads SQVTM; CDR2 reads ANQGSEA. This CDR3 comprises 11 residues.

This TCR came from a woman aged 30 to 39 with primary liver carcinoma and hepatitis B virus infection. Sequencing was carried out using peripheral blood. J is TRBJ1-1 and V is TRBV29-1, with D unclear. CDR3 sequence reads: CSVQANTEAFF. The DNA of the CDR3 is TGCAGCGTGCAGGCGAACACTGAAGCTTTCTTT.